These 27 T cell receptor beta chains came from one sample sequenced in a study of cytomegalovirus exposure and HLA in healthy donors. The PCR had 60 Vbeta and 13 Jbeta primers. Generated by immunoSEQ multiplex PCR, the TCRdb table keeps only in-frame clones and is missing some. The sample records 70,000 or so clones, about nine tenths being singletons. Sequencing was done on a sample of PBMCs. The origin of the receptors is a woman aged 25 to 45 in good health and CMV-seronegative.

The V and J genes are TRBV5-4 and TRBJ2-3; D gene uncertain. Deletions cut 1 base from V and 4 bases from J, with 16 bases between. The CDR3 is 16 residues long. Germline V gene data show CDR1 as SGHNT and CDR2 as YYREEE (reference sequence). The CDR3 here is CASSLPHLVAADTQYF. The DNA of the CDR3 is TGTGCCAGCAGCTTGCCCCATTTAGTGGCGGCAGATACGCAGTATTTT.

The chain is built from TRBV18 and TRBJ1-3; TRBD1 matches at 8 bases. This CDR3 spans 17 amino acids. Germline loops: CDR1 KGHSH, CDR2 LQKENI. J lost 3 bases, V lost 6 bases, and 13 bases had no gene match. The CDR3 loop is CASSPLPGQGSGNTIYF. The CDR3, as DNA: TGTGCCAGCTCCCCGTTACCTGGACAGGGTAGTGGAAACACCATATATTTT.

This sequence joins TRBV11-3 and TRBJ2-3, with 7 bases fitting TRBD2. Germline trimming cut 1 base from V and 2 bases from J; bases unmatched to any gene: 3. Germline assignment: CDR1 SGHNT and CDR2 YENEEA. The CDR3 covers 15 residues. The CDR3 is CASSLGEGTTDTQYF. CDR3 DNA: TGTGCCAGCAGCTTAGGGGAGGGGACCACAGATACGCAGTATTTT.

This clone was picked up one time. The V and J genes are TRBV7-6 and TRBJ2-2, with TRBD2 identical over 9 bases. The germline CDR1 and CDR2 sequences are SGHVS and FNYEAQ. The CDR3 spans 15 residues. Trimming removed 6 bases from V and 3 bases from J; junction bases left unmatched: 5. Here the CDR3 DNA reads TGTGCCAGCAGTGGACTAGCGAAAGACACCGGGGAGCTGTTTTTT. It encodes CASSGLAKDTGELFF.

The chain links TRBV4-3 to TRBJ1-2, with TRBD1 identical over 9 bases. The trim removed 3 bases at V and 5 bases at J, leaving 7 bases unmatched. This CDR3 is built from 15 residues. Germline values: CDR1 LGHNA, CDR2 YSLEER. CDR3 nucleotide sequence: TGCGCCAGCAGCCATGACGGACAGGGGAATTATGGCTACACCTTC. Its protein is CASSHDGQGNYGYTF.

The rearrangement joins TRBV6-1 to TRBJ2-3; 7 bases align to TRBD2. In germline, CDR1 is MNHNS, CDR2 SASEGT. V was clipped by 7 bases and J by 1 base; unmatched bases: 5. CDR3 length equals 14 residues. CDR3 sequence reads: CASTVGGGTDTQYF. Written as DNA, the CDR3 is TGTGCCAGCACCGTGGGGGGGGGCACAGATACGCAGTATTTT.

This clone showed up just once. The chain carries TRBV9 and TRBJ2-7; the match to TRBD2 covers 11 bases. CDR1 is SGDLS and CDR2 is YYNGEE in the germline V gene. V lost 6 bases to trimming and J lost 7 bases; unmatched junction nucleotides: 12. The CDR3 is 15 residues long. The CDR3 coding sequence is TGTGCCAGCAACACCATCGGGACTAGCGGTGAGGAGCAGTACTTC. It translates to CASNTIGTSGEEQYF.

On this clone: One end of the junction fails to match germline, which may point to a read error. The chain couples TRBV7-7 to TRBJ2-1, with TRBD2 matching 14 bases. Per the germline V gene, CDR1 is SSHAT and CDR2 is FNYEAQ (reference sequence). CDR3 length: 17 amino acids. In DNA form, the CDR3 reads TGTGCTAGCAGCTCAGGACTAGCGGGAGGCGCGGACAATGAGCAGTTCTTC. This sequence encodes CASSSGLAGGADNEQFF.

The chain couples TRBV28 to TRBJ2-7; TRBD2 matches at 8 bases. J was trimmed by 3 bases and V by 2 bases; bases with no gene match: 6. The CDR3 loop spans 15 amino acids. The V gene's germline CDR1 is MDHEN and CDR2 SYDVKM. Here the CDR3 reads CASSLAGGEGYEQYF. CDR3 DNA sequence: TGTGCCAGCAGTTTAGCGGGAGGAGAGGGCTACGAGCAGTACTTC.

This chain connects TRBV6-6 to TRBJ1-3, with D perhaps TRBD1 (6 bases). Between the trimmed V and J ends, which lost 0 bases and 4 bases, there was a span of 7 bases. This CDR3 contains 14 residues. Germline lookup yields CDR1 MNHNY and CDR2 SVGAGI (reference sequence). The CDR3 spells CASSYSGTGNTIYF. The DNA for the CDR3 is TGTGCCAGCAGTTACTCGGGGACAGGAAACACCATATATTTT.

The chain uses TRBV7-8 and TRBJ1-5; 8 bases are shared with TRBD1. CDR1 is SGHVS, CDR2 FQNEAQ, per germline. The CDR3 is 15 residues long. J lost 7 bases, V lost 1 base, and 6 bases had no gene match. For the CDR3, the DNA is TGTGCCAGCAGCTTAGAGGCAGGGGGCAGACAGCCCCAGCATTTT. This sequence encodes CASSLEAGGRQPQHF.

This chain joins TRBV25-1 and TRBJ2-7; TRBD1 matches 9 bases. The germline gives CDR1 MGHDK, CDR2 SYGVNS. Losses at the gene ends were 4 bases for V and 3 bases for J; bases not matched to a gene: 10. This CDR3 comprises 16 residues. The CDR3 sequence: CASSGGQGNGGYEQYF. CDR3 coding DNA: TGTGCCAGCAGTGGAGGACAGGGGAATGGGGGCTACGAGCAGTACTTC.

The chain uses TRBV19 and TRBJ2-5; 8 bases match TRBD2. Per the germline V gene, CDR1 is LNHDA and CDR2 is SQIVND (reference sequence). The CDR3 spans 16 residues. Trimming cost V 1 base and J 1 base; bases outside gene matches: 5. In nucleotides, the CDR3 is TGTGCCAGTAGTATAGGCCCCAGCGGGGGCCAAGAGACCCAGTACTTC. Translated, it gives CASSIGPSGGQETQYF.

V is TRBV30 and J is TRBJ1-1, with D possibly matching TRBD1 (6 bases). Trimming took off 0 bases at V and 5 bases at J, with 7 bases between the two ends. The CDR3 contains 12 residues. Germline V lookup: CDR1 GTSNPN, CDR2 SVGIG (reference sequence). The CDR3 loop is CAWSVRGTEAFF. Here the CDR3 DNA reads TGTGCCTGGAGTGTAAGGGGGACTGAAGCTTTCTTT.

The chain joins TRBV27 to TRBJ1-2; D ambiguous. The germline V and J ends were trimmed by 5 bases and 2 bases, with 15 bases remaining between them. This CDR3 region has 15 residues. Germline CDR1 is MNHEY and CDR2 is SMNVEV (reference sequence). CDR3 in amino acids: CASSARGGRNYGYTF. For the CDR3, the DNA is TGTGCCAGCAGTGCCCGGGGAGGACGAAACTATGGCTACACCTTC.

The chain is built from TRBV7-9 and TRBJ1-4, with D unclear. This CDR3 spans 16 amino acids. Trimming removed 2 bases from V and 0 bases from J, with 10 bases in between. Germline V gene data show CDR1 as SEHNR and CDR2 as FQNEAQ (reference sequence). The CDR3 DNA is TGTGCCAGCAGCTTACAAGGAGGTGCAACTAATGAAAAACTGTTTTTT. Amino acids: CASSLQGGATNEKLFF.

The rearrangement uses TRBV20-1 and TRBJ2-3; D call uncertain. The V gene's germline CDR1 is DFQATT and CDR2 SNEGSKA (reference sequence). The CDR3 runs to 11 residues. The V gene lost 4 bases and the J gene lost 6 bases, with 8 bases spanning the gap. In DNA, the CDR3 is TGCAGTGCTATTCCGTCGGATACGCAGTATTTT. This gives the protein CSAIPSDTQYF.

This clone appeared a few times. The CDR3 loop is CASSEADGRGSYEQYF. CDR3 nucleotide sequence: TGTGCCAGCAGTGAAGCGGATGGCAGGGGGTCCTACGAGCAGTACTTC. This rearrangement joins TRBV6-1 to TRBJ2-7; TRBD1 matches at 7 bases. The CDR3 covers 16 residues. The V segment lost 0 bases and the J segment 1 base; nucleotides outside the gene matches: 6. The germline V gene encodes CDR1 MNHNS and CDR2 SASEGT.

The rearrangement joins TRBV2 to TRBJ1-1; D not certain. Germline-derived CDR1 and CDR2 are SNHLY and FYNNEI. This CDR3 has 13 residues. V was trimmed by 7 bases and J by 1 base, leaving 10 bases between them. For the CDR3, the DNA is TGTGCCAGCACTCAACTAGCGAACACTGAAGCTTTCTTT. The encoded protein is CASTQLANTEAFF.

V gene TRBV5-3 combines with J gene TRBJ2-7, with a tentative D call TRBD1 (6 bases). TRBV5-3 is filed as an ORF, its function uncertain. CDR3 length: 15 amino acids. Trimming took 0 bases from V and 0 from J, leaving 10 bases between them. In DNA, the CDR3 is TGTGCCAGAAGCTTGGCCGCAGGGGACTCCTACGAGCAGTACTTC. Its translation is CARSLAAGDSYEQYF.

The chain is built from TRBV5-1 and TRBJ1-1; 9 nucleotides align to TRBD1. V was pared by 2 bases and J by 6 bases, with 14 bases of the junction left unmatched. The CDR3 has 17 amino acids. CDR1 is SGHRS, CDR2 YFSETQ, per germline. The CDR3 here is CASSLGLVGQGGPEAFF. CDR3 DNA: TGCGCCAGCAGCTTAGGTTTGGTGGGACAGGGAGGGCCTGAAGCTTTCTTT.

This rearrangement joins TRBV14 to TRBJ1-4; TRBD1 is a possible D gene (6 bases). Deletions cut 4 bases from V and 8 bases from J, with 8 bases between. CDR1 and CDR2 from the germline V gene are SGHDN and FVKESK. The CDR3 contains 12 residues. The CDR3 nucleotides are TGTGCCAGCAGCCCAGACAGGGAAAAACTGTTTTTT. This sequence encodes CASSPDREKLFF.

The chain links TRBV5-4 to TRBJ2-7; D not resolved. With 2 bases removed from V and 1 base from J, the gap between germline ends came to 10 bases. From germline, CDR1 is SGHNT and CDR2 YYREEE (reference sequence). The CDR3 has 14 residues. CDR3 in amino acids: CASSFLDGSYEQYF. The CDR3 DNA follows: TGTGCCAGCAGCTTCCTCGACGGGTCCTACGAGCAGTACTTC.

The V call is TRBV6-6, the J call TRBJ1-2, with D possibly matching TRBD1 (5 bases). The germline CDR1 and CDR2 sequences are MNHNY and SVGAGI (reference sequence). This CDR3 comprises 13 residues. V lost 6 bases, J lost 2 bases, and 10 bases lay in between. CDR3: CASSRDRNYGYTF. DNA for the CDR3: TGTGCCAGCAGCCGAGACAGAAACTATGGCTACACCTTC.

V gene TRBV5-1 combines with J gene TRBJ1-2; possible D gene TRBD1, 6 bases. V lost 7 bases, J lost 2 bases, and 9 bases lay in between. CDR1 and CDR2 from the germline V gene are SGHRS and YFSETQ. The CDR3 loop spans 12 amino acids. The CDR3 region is CASPRGNYGYTF. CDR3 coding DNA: TGCGCCAGCCCGAGGGGGAACTATGGCTACACCTTC. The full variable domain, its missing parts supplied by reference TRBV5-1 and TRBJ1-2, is KAGVTQTPRYLIKTRGQQVTLSCSPISGHRSVSWYQQTPGQGLQFLFEYFSETQRNKGNFPGRFSGRQFSNSRSEMNVSTLELGDSALYLCASPRGNYGYTFGSGTRLTVV.

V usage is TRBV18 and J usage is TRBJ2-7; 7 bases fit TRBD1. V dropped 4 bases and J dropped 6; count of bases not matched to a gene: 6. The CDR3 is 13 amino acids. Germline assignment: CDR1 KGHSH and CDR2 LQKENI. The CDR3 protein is CASSRATGSEQYF. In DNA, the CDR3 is TGTGCCAGCTCACGCGCGACAGGGAGCGAGCAGTACTTC.

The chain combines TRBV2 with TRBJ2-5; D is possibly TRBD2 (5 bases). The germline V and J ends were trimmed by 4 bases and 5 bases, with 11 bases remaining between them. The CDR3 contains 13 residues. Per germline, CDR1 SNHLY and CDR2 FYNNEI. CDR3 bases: TGTGCCAGCAGTGGGGAGAGGTTGGAGACCCAGTACTTC. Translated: CASSGERLETQYF. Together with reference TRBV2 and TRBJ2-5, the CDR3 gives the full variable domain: EPEVTQTPSHQVTQMGQEVILRCVPISNHLYFYWYRQILGQKVEFLVSFYNNEISEKSEIFDDQFSVERPDGSNFTLKIRSTKLEDSAMYFCASSGERLETQYFGPGTRLLVL.